The 14 T cell receptor beta chains in this list originate from one sample, sequenced in a study of blood T cells in healthy people across ages. Primers used in a second PCR of roughly 7 to 12 cycles were a sample-barcoded 5' primer and a J-beta primer mix. A single record per CDR3 protein comes from TCRdb applying MiXCR to the 5' RACE reads. The data hold almost 1 million distinct CDR3 sequences, with 51% observed a single time. Sequences were obtained from blood. The receptors here all came from a woman aged 55 to 70 in good health.

J is TRBJ2-1 and V is TRBV11-2; possibly TRBD1 or TRBD2 for D (5 bases each). The CDR3 covers 17 residues. Trimming removed 5 bases from V and 8 bases from J, with 25 bases in between. From germline, CDR1 is SGHAT and CDR2 FQNNGV. The CDR3 region has the DNA TGTGCCAGCAGCCCCCTGGGACGTAGGTCTTTTGGGGATGAGCAGTTCTTC. Its translation is CASSPLGRRSFGDEQFF.

V is TRBV2 and J is TRBJ2-7; D is possibly TRBD2 (5 bases). V was trimmed by 6 bases and J by 2 bases, leaving 14 bases between them. The germline V gene encodes CDR1 SNHLY and CDR2 FYNNEI. CDR3 length: 14 amino acids. DNA for the CDR3: TGTGCCAGCAGAAGGGAGAGCTGGGCCTACGAGCAGTACTTC. It translates to CASRRESWAYEQYF.

This clonotype occurred many times. This chain links TRBV7-7 with TRBJ2-5; perhaps TRBD2 as D (5 bases). Trimming cost V 3 bases and J 4 bases, with 6 bases left between them. CDR1 and CDR2 (germline): SSHAT, FNYEAQ (reference sequence). This CDR3 comprises 12 residues. The chain's CDR3 is CASSFAGETQYF. The CDR3 region has the DNA TGTGCCAGCAGCTTTGCGGGAGAGACCCAGTACTTC.

The rearrangement uses TRBV6-1 and TRBJ1-3; tentatively, D is TRBD1 (5 bases). V gave up 5 bases and J gave up 0 bases, with 14 bases separating them. The CDR3 consists of 16 residues. Germline CDR1 and CDR2: MNHNS and SASEGT. The CDR3: CASSYRQLHSGNTIYF. The CDR3 bases are TGTGCCAGCAGTTACAGGCAGCTTCACTCTGGAAACACCATATATTTT.

The chain couples TRBV5-6 to TRBJ2-7, with unresolved D. The CDR3 contains 15 residues. With 1 base removed from V and 2 bases from J, the gap between germline ends came to 13 bases. Germline V gene data show CDR1 as SGHDT and CDR2 as YYEEEE. The CDR3 sequence: CASSLPTPPPYEQYF. CDR3 bases: TGTGCCAGCAGCTTGCCCACTCCCCCACCCTACGAGCAGTACTTC.

This clonotype was detected only a few times. The rearrangement links TRBV29-1 to TRBJ2-1; D possibly uses TRBD1 or TRBD2 (5 bases each). This CDR3 has 14 residues. Trimming pared 7 bases from V and 3 bases from J, leaving 16 bases between. Germline assignment: CDR1 SQVTM and CDR2 ANQGSEA. Here the CDR3 reads CSGDLRSIYNEQFF. As DNA, the CDR3 is TGCAGCGGGGACCTCAGGTCGATCTACAATGAGCAGTTCTTC.

This clonotype appeared a few times. The chain uses TRBV15 and TRBJ2-5; a possible D gene is TRBD1 (6 bases). With 6 bases removed from V and 5 bases from J, the gap between germline ends came to 19 bases. CDR1 LNHNV and CDR2 YYDKDF come from the germline V gene (reference sequence). The CDR3 totals 15 residues. CDR3 DNA sequence: TGTGCCACCAGTCCGGACAGCCTGATGATGGAGACCCAGTACTTC. Protein product: CATSPDSLMMETQYF.

Regarding this clonotype: Just one base apart from a much larger clone, this may be a read error. The V call is TRBV12-3 or TRBV12-4, the J call TRBJ2-3, with 7 nucleotides matching TRBD1. This CDR3 comprises 14 residues. The CDR3 sequence: CASSLTGSTDTRYF. The CDR3 DNA reads as TGTGCCAGCAGTTTGACAGGGAGCACAGATACGCGGTATTTT.

This CDR3 reads CASSQVFLARQETQYF. Here the CDR3 DNA reads TGTGCCAGCAGCCAAGTCTTCCTAGCGCGACAAGAGACCCAGTACTTC. The chain joins TRBV3-1 to TRBJ2-5; D may be TRBD2 (6 bases). This CDR3 spans 16 amino acids. Trimming removed 1 base from V and 2 bases from J, with 14 bases in between. CDR1 is LGHDT and CDR2 is YNNKEL in the germline V gene (reference sequence).

This chain joins TRBV7-9 and TRBJ2-4; D is possibly TRBD1 or TRBD2 (5 bases each). CDR3 length: 16 amino acids. V dropped 6 bases and J dropped 10 bases, with 25 bases sitting between them. CDR1 SEHNR and CDR2 FQNEAQ come from the germline V gene (reference sequence). For the CDR3, the DNA is TGTGCCAGCAGTTCACCCTTTCCCGGGGCAATGTCTATTCAGTACTTC. It codes for CASSSPFPGAMSIQYF.

V and J are TRBV20-1 and TRBJ2-5; 13 nucleotides agree with TRBD2. The CDR3 is 15 amino acids. Germline CDR1 DFQATT, CDR2 SNEGSKA (reference sequence). J was trimmed by 5 bases and V by 5 bases; bases with no gene match: 8. The CDR3 DNA follows: TGCAGTGCTGAACGGTGGACTAGCGGGAGTGAGACCCAGTACTTC. This sequence encodes CSAERWTSGSETQYF.

The chain combines TRBV15 with TRBJ2-7; 13 nucleotides line up with TRBD2. The V gene end was trimmed by 2 bases and the J gene end by 1 base; junction bases not matched to a gene: 2. This CDR3 is 16 amino acids long. Germline V gene lookup returns CDR1 LNHNV and CDR2 YYDKDF (reference sequence). In DNA form, the CDR3 reads TGTGCCACCAGCAGATCGGGACTAGCGGGGTCCTACGAGCAGTACTTC. It codes for CATSRSGLAGSYEQYF.

The chain is built from TRBV4-3 and TRBJ1-4; D is possibly TRBD1 (5 bases). The germline V and J ends were trimmed by 3 bases and 10 bases, with 15 bases remaining between them. This CDR3 is built from 14 residues. Germline loops: CDR1 LGHNA, CDR2 YSLEER. This chain's CDR3 is CASSHREGSGKLFF. CDR3 in DNA: TGCGCCAGCAGCCATAGGGAGGGGAGTGGAAAACTGTTTTTT.

The V call is TRBV15, the J call TRBJ2-3, with no clear D. Germline values: CDR1 LNHNV, CDR2 YYDKDF (reference sequence). CDR3 length: 13 amino acids. The V end was cut by 3 bases, the J end by 8 bases, with 12 bases between. The CDR3 loop reads CATSSPIRVTQYF. The CDR3 DNA reads TGTGCCACCAGCAGCCCCATTAGAGTTACGCAGTATTTT.